This passage covers 26 T cell receptor beta chains from one sample sequenced in a study of blood T cell repertoires in COVID-19. The repertoire was sequenced with immunoSEQ multiplex PCR; TCRdb's copy has only in-frame clones and lacks some. This sample carries some 120,000 clones, 70% to 90% of them seen once, and the ten largest clones take roughly 13%. The sequenced material came from peripheral blood. Receptors were obtained from a human donor in a cohort sampled during active COVID-19.

The CDR3 coding sequence is TGTGCCAGCAGCTTTTGGCAGGTTGGTGGCTACACCTTC. Its translation: CASSFWQVGGYTF. This rearrangement joins TRBV5-6 to TRBJ1-2; no clear D gene. V lost 2 bases, J lost 7 bases, and 12 bases lay in between. The CDR3 runs 13 residues. The germline V gene encodes CDR1 SGHDT and CDR2 YYEEEE.

The chain has TRBV12-3 or TRBV12-4 and TRBJ2-1; the D is unclear. The CDR3 runs 13 residues. Trimming cost V 1 base and J 9 bases, with 10 bases left between them. The CDR3 region has the DNA TGTGCCAGCAGTTTAGGGCGAAGCGCTGAGCAGTTCTTC. Protein sequence: CASSLGRSAEQFF.

The chain employs TRBV6-1 and TRBJ2-1, with 10 bases lining up with TRBD2. Per germline, CDR1 MNHNS and CDR2 SASEGT. Unmatched junction bases numbered 7, after V lost 2 bases and J lost 9 bases. The CDR3 is 15 amino acids. In nucleotides, the CDR3 is TGTGCCAGCAGTGAACGCGAGCGGGGGGGCTTTGAGCAGTTCTTC. Its translation: CASSERERGGFEQFF.

The chain combines TRBV14 with TRBJ1-3; D might be TRBD1 (6 bases). Trimming took 4 bases from V and 10 from J, leaving 11 bases between them. Germline CDR1 SGHDN, CDR2 FVKESK. The CDR3 consists of 12 residues. CDR3 in DNA: TGTGCCAGCAGCCCCCAGGGGCGAACCATATATTTT. Protein product: CASSPQGRTIYF.

This clone was counted a few times. The genes are TRBV5-4 and TRBJ2-3, with 10 nucleotides matching TRBD2. Germline V gene data show CDR1 as SGHNT and CDR2 as YYREEE (reference sequence). This CDR3 comprises 15 residues. Trimming removed 2 bases from V and 3 bases from J; junction bases left unmatched: 3. As DNA, the CDR3 is TGTGCCAGCAGCTTATCAGCGGGAGGGACAGATACGCAGTATTTT. Protein: CASSLSAGGTDTQYF.

V and J are TRBV10-3 and TRBJ1-5, with a weak D call TRBD1 (5 bases). This CDR3 region has 12 residues. The V end lost 8 bases, the J end lost 4 bases, and 9 bases lay between the germline ends. Per the germline V gene, CDR1 is ENHRY and CDR2 is SYGVKD. CDR3 DNA sequence: TGTGCCATCGCGGCAGGGAATCAGCCCCAGCATTTT. This translates into CAIAAGNQPQHF.

The chain uses TRBV4-1 and TRBJ1-2; D might be TRBD1 (5 bases). Germline-derived CDR1 and CDR2 are MGHRA and YSYEKL. Trimming removed 4 bases from V and 6 bases from J, with 24 bases in between. The CDR3 length is 17 residues. CDR3 DNA: TGCGCCAGCAGCCCAGGACTAGGCCGTCTCCTGGGGGATGGCTACACCTTC. This encodes CASSPGLGRLLGDGYTF.

The V gene is TRBV6-6, the J gene TRBJ1-2; the match to TRBD1 covers 11 bases. The CDR3 loop spans 14 amino acids. J gave up 3 bases and V 6 bases, and 3 bases lay outside the gene matches. Germline V gene lookup returns CDR1 MNHNY and CDR2 SVGAGI (reference sequence). CDR3 protein: CASRQGQGDYGYTF. In nucleotides, the CDR3 is TGTGCCAGCAGGCAGGGACAGGGGGACTATGGCTACACCTTC.

The CDR3 coding sequence is TGTGCCATCAGTGGGGACACAGAGACTGAAGCTTTCTTT. Translated: CAISGDTETEAFF. The J gene is TRBJ1-1, the V gene TRBV10-3; D is possibly TRBD1 (6 bases). The CDR3 runs 13 residues. V was shortened by 4 bases and J by 5 bases, with 11 bases between the two germline ends. CDR1 and CDR2 from the germline V gene are ENHRY and SYGVKD.

This clone has only one observation. This chain connects TRBV4-2 to TRBJ2-3; 11 bases line up with TRBD2. CDR1 and CDR2 (germline): LGHNA, YNFKEQ. V was clipped by 1 base and J by 5 bases; unmatched bases: 8. The CDR3 consists of 17 residues. The CDR3 DNA follows: TGTGCCAGCAGCCAAGCGAGACTAGCGGGGCTCAAAGATACGCAGTATTTT. It yields the protein CASSQARLAGLKDTQYF.

The gene calls are TRBV20-1 and TRBJ1-2, with a weak D call TRBD1 (6 bases). CDR1 and CDR2 from the germline V gene are DFQATT and SNEGSKA (reference sequence). This CDR3 has 11 amino acids. The V and J ends lost 8 bases and 6 bases respectively, with 13 bases between them. CDR3 region: CSHPTGNGYTF. For the CDR3, the DNA is TGCAGTCACCCGACAGGAAATGGCTACACCTTC.

The V and J genes are TRBV3-1 (or the pseudogene TRBV3-2) and TRBJ2-1, with 12 bases matching TRBD2. Looked up from germline, CDR1 is LGHDT and CDR2 is YNNKEL (reference sequence). CDR3 length: 15 amino acids. V was clipped by 5 bases and J by 9 bases; unmatched bases: 8. The CDR3 loop reads CASSYPSGGAIEQFF. CDR3 sequence (DNA): TGTGCCAGCAGCTATCCTAGCGGGGGGGCCATTGAGCAGTTCTTC.

The chain carries TRBV21-1 and TRBJ1-4; TRBD1 is taken as the D call from the table, unchecked against the DNA. TRBV21-1 is given as a pseudogene. The CDR3 has 14 residues. CDR3 sequence: CASNLQITNEKLFF. In DNA, the CDR3 is TGTGCCAGCAACCTACAGATTACTAATGAAAAACTGTTTTTT.

The V call is TRBV30, the J call TRBJ2-7; no definite D call. The CDR3 contains 16 residues. Germline-derived CDR1 and CDR2 are GTSNPN and SVGIG (reference sequence). Trimming took 1 base from V and 3 from J, leaving 19 bases between them. The CDR3 reads CAWSGPPPGPIYEQYF. CDR3 in DNA: TGTGCCTGGAGTGGGCCCCCCCCTGGCCCAATCTACGAGCAGTACTTC.

This chain links TRBV3-1 (or the pseudogene TRBV3-2) with TRBJ2-3; possibly TRBD2 for D (6 bases). The CDR3 has 16 amino acids. Germline assignment: CDR1 LGHDT and CDR2 YNNKEL (reference sequence). V dropped 0 bases and J dropped 2 bases, with 12 bases sitting between them. As DNA, the CDR3 is TGTGCCAGCAGCCAAGATGGCGGGGTCATCACAGATACGCAGTATTTT. This encodes CASSQDGGVITDTQYF.

The rearrangement links TRBV12-3 or TRBV12-4 to TRBJ1-1; D is perhaps TRBD1 (5 bases). The CDR3 spans 13 residues. Trimming shortened V by 4 bases and J by 1 base, and 7 bases separated the two germline ends. CDR3 amino acids: CASSWGGNTEAFF. For the CDR3, the DNA is TGTGCCAGCAGTTGGGGGGGGAACACTGAAGCTTTCTTT.

The gene calls are TRBV7-8 and TRBJ1-6, with 7 bases matching TRBD1. The CDR3 runs to 18 residues. The germline CDR1 and CDR2 sequences are SGHVS and FQNEAQ. V was pared by 3 bases and J by 5 bases, with 13 bases of the junction left unmatched. The CDR3 region is CASSLSIPGQLDNSPLHF. CDR3 sequence (DNA): TGTGCCAGCAGCTTGTCGATCCCGGGACAGCTAGATAATTCACCCCTCCACTTT.

The V gene is TRBV23-1, the J gene TRBJ2-7; D not certain. TRBV23-1 is reported as an ORF; its role is uncertain. The germline V and J ends were trimmed by 6 bases and 3 bases, with 6 bases remaining between them. This CDR3 spans 11 amino acids. The CDR3 coding sequence is TGCGCCAGCAGCATTAGCTACGAGCAGTACTTC. This sequence encodes CASSISYEQYF.

The gene calls are TRBV11-2 and TRBJ2-5; D not certain. V lost 2 bases, J lost 0 bases, and 13 bases lay in between. CDR1 and CDR2 (germline): SGHAT, FQNNGV. CDR3 length equals 16 residues. This CDR3 is CASSLLSSRNQETQYF. In nucleotides, the CDR3 is TGTGCCAGCAGCTTATTAAGCTCCCGAAACCAAGAGACCCAGTACTTC.

This chain joins TRBV19 and TRBJ1-1, with TRBD1 matching 10 bases. This CDR3 is 15 amino acids long. With 8 bases clipped from V and 0 bases from J, the junction kept 6 bases outside the gene matches. CDR1 LNHDA and CDR2 SQIVND come from the germline V gene (reference sequence). CDR3 in amino acids: CASDGTGVMNTEAFF. CDR3 sequence (DNA): TGTGCCAGTGACGGGACAGGGGTTATGAACACTGAAGCTTTCTTT.

This sequence joins TRBV6-5 and TRBJ2-5, with 8 bases that match TRBD1. J was trimmed by 2 bases and V by 6 bases; bases with no gene match: 5. Germline CDR1 and CDR2: MNHEY and SVGAGI. The CDR3 totals 14 residues. This chain's CDR3 is CASRGQAPQETQYF. In DNA form, the CDR3 reads TGTGCCAGCAGGGGACAGGCGCCACAAGAGACCCAGTACTTC.

The chain links TRBV30 to TRBJ2-7; D is possibly TRBD1 (5 bases). There are 15 residues in the CDR3. Germline V gene sequence: CDR1 GTSNPN, CDR2 SVGIG (reference sequence). Trimming took off 3 bases at V and 0 bases at J, with 15 bases between the two ends. CDR3 residues: CAWRDMGRSSYEQYF. CDR3 DNA sequence: TGTGCCTGGAGAGATATGGGGCGGAGCTCCTACGAGCAGTACTTC.

The genes are TRBV27 and TRBJ2-1; 7 bases align to TRBD1. Trimming at V came to 0 bases and at J to 5 bases, leaving 4 bases not matched to a gene. Germline CDR1 and CDR2: MNHEY and SMNVEV (reference sequence). The CDR3 length is 15 residues. The DNA for the CDR3 is TGTGCCAGCAGTTTATCGTCGGGACAGCACAATGAGCAGTTCTTC. Translated: CASSLSSGQHNEQFF.

The chain uses TRBV4-1 and TRBJ2-3, with 9 bases matching TRBD2. V lost 0 bases and J lost 4; bases outside the gene matches: 11. The CDR3 covers 18 residues. Germline CDR1 reads MGHRA; CDR2 reads YSYEKL. CDR3 nucleotides: TGCGCCAGCAGCCAAGATAGGGAAGGCGGGGGGGCCGCAGATACGCAGTATTTT. Protein sequence: CASSQDREGGGAADTQYF.

The rearrangement uses TRBV5-4 and TRBJ2-1, with TRBD2 matching over 13 bases. V shed 4 bases, J shed 4 bases, and the junction held 11 bases outside the gene matches. Germline CDR1 SGHNT, CDR2 YYREEE (reference sequence). CDR3 length equals 18 residues. CDR3 in DNA: TGTGCCAGCAGCCCCGACGGGACTAGCGGGGCGGGGTACAATGAGCAGTTCTTC. Protein product: CASSPDGTSGAGYNEQFF. Complete variable domain (other parts from reference TRBV5-4 and TRBJ2-1): ETGVTQSPTHLIKTRGQQVTLRCSSQSGHNTVSWYQQALGQGPQFIFQYYREEENGRGNFPPRFSGLQFPNYSSELNVNALELDDSALYLCASSPDGTSGAGYNEQFFGPGTRLTVL.

The rearrangement joins TRBV18 to TRBJ2-3, with a possible D match to TRBD2 (6 bases). Germline values: CDR1 KGHSH, CDR2 LQKENI. CDR3 length: 16 amino acids. The V gene lost 2 bases and the J gene lost 6 bases, with 18 bases spanning the gap. CDR3 nucleotide sequence: TGTGCCAGCTCACCAGGGGCGGGGTCCTCCCGTGATACGCAGTATTTT. This translates into CASSPGAGSSRDTQYF.